These 28 T cell receptor beta chains were all obtained from the same sample, sequenced in a study of CD8+ T cells in alopecia areata. The treatment here: oral pan-JAK inhibitor, 5-10 mg twice daily. Sequencing used cDNA as its template, made by extracting RNA and reverse transcribing it. Here immunoSEQ multiplex PCR was the method, and the copy in TCRdb shows in-frame clones only, minus some. The data contain over 150,000 clones, 50% to 65% of them singletons. The sample was CD4+ T cells sorted from blood, taken at week 24, from a patient treated with tofacitinib. The origin of the receptors is a human donor with alopecia areata.

The CDR3 here is CASSPGTSGSSTDTQYF. The CDR3 DNA is TGTGCCAGCAGCCCCGGGACTAGCGGGTCTAGCACAGATACGCAGTATTTT. The rearrangement joins TRBV4-2 to TRBJ2-3; TRBD2 matches at 12 bases. V lost 4 bases, J lost 0 bases, and 5 bases stayed unmatched. The CDR3 covers 17 residues. CDR1 and CDR2 (germline): LGHNA, YNFKEQ.

This clone has just a few counts. CDR3 bases: TGCAGCGTTGCGGGGGAGAGTTACGAGCAGTACTTC. Amino acids: CSVAGESYEQYF. This chain joins TRBV29-1 and TRBJ2-7, with D possibly TRBD2 on 6 matching bases. The V end was cut by 4 bases, the J end by 4 bases, with 11 bases between. CDR1 and CDR2 (germline): SQVTM, ANQGSEA. The length of the CDR3 is 12 residues.

The chain recombines TRBV6-5 with TRBJ1-5; 8 bases match TRBD1. Germline-derived CDR1 and CDR2 are MNHEY and SVGAGI. With V trimmed by 5 bases and J by 5 bases, 8 bases remained unmatched. CDR3 length: 15 residues. The CDR3 nucleotides read TGTGCCAGCAGTCCGACAGGGGCAAAACATCAGCCCCAGCATTTT. Its protein is CASSPTGAKHQPQHF.

The gene calls are TRBV5-1 and TRBJ2-7, with 11 bases matching TRBD2. In germline, CDR1 is SGHRS, CDR2 YFSETQ. Trimming took 5 bases from V and 6 from J; bases not matched to a gene: 10. The CDR3 is 15 amino acids. As DNA, the CDR3 is TGCGCCAGCAGAAAGGGGACTAGCGGTCCCATCGAGCAGTACTTC. Encoded protein: CASRKGTSGPIEQYF.

A few counts support this clone. The chain carries TRBV10-3 and TRBJ1-1; D gene unclear. There are 12 residues in the CDR3. Germline V CDR1 and CDR2: ENHRY, SYGVKD. Trimming took off 3 bases at V and 3 bases at J, with 5 bases between the two ends. The CDR3 sequence is CAISDGYTEAFF. The DNA for the CDR3 is TGTGCCATCAGTGATGGGTACACTGAAGCTTTCTTT.

This rearrangement joins TRBV5-6 to TRBJ2-5; D is undetermined. The length of the CDR3 is 13 residues. CDR1 and CDR2 (germline): SGHDT, YYEEEE. Deletions cut 2 bases from V and 4 bases from J, with 9 bases between. DNA for the CDR3: TGTGCCAGCAGCTTAAGGGTCCGAGAGACCCAGTACTTC. This codes for CASSLRVRETQYF.

V and J are TRBV20-1 and TRBJ2-7; possibly TRBD1 or TRBD2 for D (5 bases each). This CDR3 contains 11 residues. Looked up from germline, CDR1 is DFQATT and CDR2 is SNEGSKA (reference sequence). Trimming left V 3 bases short and J 9 bases short, with 12 bases between. This CDR3 is CSASPRGGQYF. The CDR3 DNA reads as TGCAGTGCTAGCCCTCGGGGCGGGCAGTACTTC.

Concerning this clone itself: One end of the junction varies from germline; a read error may be responsible. CDR3 loop: CASSNTGQEGDF. The DNA of the CDR3 is TGTGCCAGCAGTAACACGGGACAGGAAGGGGACTTC. The V and J genes are TRBV2 and TRBJ2-4, with 8 nucleotides matching TRBD1. This CDR3 has 12 amino acids. Germline CDR1 SNHLY, CDR2 FYNNEI.

The chain joins TRBV5-1 to TRBJ1-1; D is ambiguous. The length of the CDR3 is 13 residues. Trimming removed 4 bases from V and 5 bases from J, with 12 bases in between. The V gene's germline CDR1 is SGHRS and CDR2 YFSETQ. CDR3 amino acids: CASSLGGGTEAFF. CDR3 coding DNA: TGCGCCAGCAGCCTTGGTGGAGGGACTGAAGCTTTCTTT.

The rearrangement uses TRBV6-5 and TRBJ1-5; TRBD1 is a possible D gene (5 bases). V was clipped by 6 bases and J by 9 bases, with 15 bases between them. Per germline, CDR1 MNHEY and CDR2 SVGAGI. The CDR3 consists of 13 residues. The CDR3 spells CASRLGVRTPQHF. The CDR3 region has the DNA TGTGCCAGCAGGTTAGGGGTGCGGACGCCCCAGCATTTT.

The table lists this clone with a few counts. In DNA, the CDR3 is TGCAGCACTGACCTCGGCAATGAGCAGTTCTTC. Amino acid sequence: CSTDLGNEQFF. The chain uses TRBV29-1 and TRBJ2-1, with D hard to call. Per germline, CDR1 SQVTM and CDR2 ANQGSEA. Trimming cost V 8 bases and J 6 bases, with 11 bases left between them. The CDR3 consists of 11 residues.

The chain joins TRBV2 to TRBJ2-7; tentatively, D is TRBD2 (8 bases). Germline lookup yields CDR1 SNHLY and CDR2 FYNNEI. The germline V and J ends were trimmed by 5 bases and 0 bases, with 17 bases remaining between them. The CDR3 totals 16 residues. The CDR3 DNA reads as TGTGCCAGCAGTAAACCGGGGGGGACAGCCTCCTACGAGCAGTACTTC. This gives the protein CASSKPGGTASYEQYF.

The chain links TRBV7-2 to TRBJ1-2; the D is unclear. The CDR3 loop spans 13 amino acids. Looked up from germline, CDR1 is SGHTA and CDR2 is FQGNSA. V dropped 4 bases and J dropped 3 bases, with 9 bases sitting between them. The CDR3 protein is CASSSMPYYGYTF. CDR3 sequence (DNA): TGTGCCAGCAGCTCCATGCCGTACTATGGCTACACCTTC. Full variable domain (outside the CDR3, taken from reference TRBV7-2 and TRBJ1-2): GAGVSQSPSNKVTEKGKDVELRCDPISGHTALYWYRQSLGQGLEFLIYFQGNSAPDKSGLPSDRFSAERTGGSVSTLTIQRTQQEDSAVYLCASSSMPYYGYTFGSGTRLTVV.

CDR3 coding DNA: TGCGCCAGCAGCTGGGACGAAGGAAAACTGTTTTTT. Translating gives CASSWDEGKLFF. V is TRBV5-1 and J is TRBJ1-4; maybe TRBD1 (5 bases). This CDR3 has 12 amino acids. Germline V gives CDR1 SGHRS, CDR2 YFSETQ. V was cut by 3 bases and J by 10 bases, with 10 bases left in between.

This clone was counted many times. This same CDR3 is encoded by further DNA sequences in the sample. The rearrangement links TRBV15 to TRBJ1-5; tentative D call: TRBD1 (5 bases). The V gene lost 0 bases and the J gene lost 2 bases, with 8 bases spanning the gap. Germline-derived CDR1 and CDR2 are LNHNV and YYDKDF (reference sequence). This CDR3 has 15 residues. This CDR3 reads CATSRDPGGNQPQHF. In DNA, the CDR3 is TGTGCCACCAGCAGAGATCCGGGGGGCAATCAGCCCCAGCATTTT. The entire variable domain, with the rest obtained from reference TRBV15 and TRBJ1-5, is as follows: DAMVIQNPRYQVTQFGKPVTLSCSQTLNHNVMYWYQQKSSQAPKLLFHYYDKDFNNEADTPDNFQSRRPNTSFCFLDIRSPGLGDTAMYLCATSRDPGGNQPQHFGDGTRLSIL.

The chain is built from TRBV19 and TRBJ2-2, with TRBD2 matching 10 bases. After removal of 7 bases from V and 5 bases from J, the junction contained 7 bases not matched to a gene. This CDR3 has 15 residues. Looked up from germline, CDR1 is LNHDA and CDR2 is SQIVND (reference sequence). The CDR3 nucleotides read TGTGCCAGTATCTCCGCTAGCGGGGGTACCGGGGAGCTGTTTTTT. Protein sequence: CASISASGGTGELFF.

The V and J genes are TRBV30 and TRBJ2-1; TRBD1 might be the D (6 bases). V dropped 8 bases and J dropped 4 bases, with 15 bases sitting between them. The CDR3 contains 13 residues. Germline V gene lookup returns CDR1 GTSNPN and CDR2 SVGIG (reference sequence). The CDR3 nucleotides are TGTGCCCGAACAGGGCCAACTTACAATGAGCAGTTCTTC. Encoded protein: CARTGPTYNEQFF.

This sequence joins TRBV15 and TRBJ1-1; no clear D gene. Trimming removed 1 base from V and 5 bases from J, with 11 bases in between. Germline-derived CDR1 and CDR2 are LNHNV and YYDKDF (reference sequence). The CDR3 has 14 amino acids. The CDR3 protein is CATSRGEPGTEAFF. CDR3 coding DNA: TGTGCCACCAGCAGAGGTGAACCGGGGACTGAAGCTTTCTTT.

The V call is TRBV12-5, the J call TRBJ2-7; D is possibly TRBD1 (6 bases). The CDR3 covers 13 residues. CDR1 LGHNT and CDR2 FRNRAP come from the germline V gene. Trimming pared 2 bases from V and 4 bases from J, leaving 9 bases between. The CDR3 spells CASGLWTVYEQYF. CDR3 sequence (DNA): TGTGCTAGTGGTTTGTGGACAGTTTACGAGCAGTACTTC.

A word on this clone: The sample holds other DNA sequences that translate to the same CDR3. The chain couples TRBV5-1 to TRBJ1-5; TRBD1 matches 7 bases. The CDR3 spans 14 residues. The V gene's germline CDR1 is SGHRS and CDR2 YFSETQ. J was trimmed by 4 bases and V by 0 bases; bases with no gene match: 1. This chain's CDR3 is CASSLGDRNQPQHF. In DNA form, the CDR3 reads TGCGCCAGCAGCTTGGGGGACAGAAATCAGCCCCAGCATTTT.

This clone was counted a few times. J is TRBJ2-5 and V is TRBV7-3; D remains unclear. Trimming removed 5 bases from V and 2 bases from J, with 9 bases in between. This CDR3 contains 13 residues. From germline, CDR1 is SGHTA and CDR2 FQGTGA. The CDR3 coding sequence is TGTGCCAGCAGCCCTGGCCCACAAGAGACCCAGTACTTC. It is translated as CASSPGPQETQYF. Based on the CDR3 plus reference TRBV7-3 and TRBJ2-5, the full variable domain is GAGVSQTPSNKVTEKGKYVELRCDPISGHTALYWYRQSLGQGPEFLIYFQGTGAADDSGLPNDRFFAVRPEGSVSTLKIQRTERGDSAVYLCASSPGPQETQYFGPGTRLLVL.

The chain is built from TRBV30 and TRBJ2-7; D not certain. Germline loops: CDR1 GTSNPN, CDR2 SVGIG (reference sequence). The V and J ends lost 7 bases and 3 bases respectively, with 13 bases between them. The CDR3 sequence is 12 residues long. CDR3 bases: TGTGCCTCCCAGTGGGTACTCTACGAGCAGTACTTC. Translation: CASQWVLYEQYF.

The chain joins TRBV5-4 to TRBJ2-5, with 8 bases identical to TRBD1. The CDR3 spans 14 residues. The germline CDR1 and CDR2 sequences are SGHNT and YYREEE (reference sequence). Unmatched junction bases numbered 4, after V lost 4 bases and J lost 2 bases. Here the CDR3 DNA reads TGTGCCAGCAGCACGGGGACAGGTCAAGAGACCCAGTACTTC. This encodes CASSTGTGQETQYF.

CDR3 in DNA: TGCAGCGTGCAACCGGGACAGGGTACCAACGAGCAGTACTTC. Amino acids: CSVQPGQGTNEQYF. V and J are TRBV29-1 and TRBJ2-7, with 9 bases matching TRBD1. CDR3 length equals 14 residues. After removal of 6 bases from V and 5 bases from J, the junction contained 11 bases not matched to a gene. Germline V gene data show CDR1 as SQVTM and CDR2 as ANQGSEA.

The chain has TRBV29-1 and TRBJ1-1; 7 bases fit TRBD1. The ends lost 5 bases at V and 4 bases at J; junction bases unmatched: 7. The CDR3 has 13 residues. Germline CDR1 is SQVTM and CDR2 is ANQGSEA. The DNA for the CDR3 is TGCAGCGTTCTCACGACAGGGTTCACTGAAGCTTTCTTT. This codes for CSVLTTGFTEAFF. Full variable domain (rest looked up from reference TRBV29-1 and TRBJ1-1): SAVISQKPSRDICQRGTSLTIQCQVDSQVTMMFWYRQQPGQSLTLIATANQGSEATYESGFVIDKFPISRPNLTFSTLTVSNMSPEDSSIYLCSVLTTGFTEAFFGQGTRLTVV.

This chain joins TRBV11-2 and TRBJ1-2; the D gene is possibly TRBD1 (5 bases). Trimming took 5 bases from V and 4 from J, leaving 14 bases between them. Germline values: CDR1 SGHAT, CDR2 FQNNGV. The CDR3 has 14 residues. The CDR3 spells CASSASSGSYGYTF. CDR3 sequence (DNA): TGTGCCAGCAGCGCTAGCTCAGGGAGCTATGGCTACACCTTC.

This clone showed up just a few times. This chain joins TRBV9 and TRBJ1-1; 9 bases are shared with TRBD1. The germline V gene encodes CDR1 SGDLS and CDR2 YYNGEE. With V trimmed by 6 bases and J by 7 bases, 13 bases remained unmatched. The CDR3 loop spans 15 amino acids. CDR3 nucleotide sequence: TGTGCCAGCACCCTAGACGGACAGGGGATCAGTGAAGCTTTCTTT. This translates into CASTLDGQGISEAFF.

This sequence joins TRBV9 and TRBJ2-5; 10 bases match TRBD2. The CDR3 length is 14 residues. CDR1 and CDR2 (germline): SGDLS, YYNGEE. V trimming: 4 bases; J trimming: 5 bases; junction bases outside the gene matches: 5. The CDR3 region is CASSRAGGPETQYF. The CDR3 nucleotides are TGTGCCAGCAGCCGAGCGGGGGGGCCGGAGACCCAGTACTTC.